The 7 T cell receptor beta chains listed next were all sequenced from one sample in a study of T cells in Graves' hyperthyroidism and ophthalmopathy. There were TCR beta CDR3 regions amplified from RNA transcripts. Initially, a first-round RT-PCR of the TCR CDR3 employed the HTBI primer set. TCRdb reanalysed the multiplex PCR reads using MiXCR and keeps one entry per CDR3 protein. The table has 300,000 to 450,000 distinct CDR3 sequences, about 18% seen once. Specimen: blood. Receptors originate from a woman in her twenties or thirties with Graves' hyperthyroidism that later progressed to Graves' ophthalmopathy.

The rearrangement links TRBV6-1 to TRBJ2-1; a weak D match, TRBD2 (5 bases). The ends were cut back, 6 bases at V and 4 bases at J, with 13 bases in the middle. Germline V gives CDR1 MNHNS, CDR2 SASEGT. The CDR3 is 14 amino acids. This CDR3 is CASSHEGSYNEQFF. The CDR3 DNA follows: TGTGCCAGCAGCCACGAGGGTTCGTACAATGAGCAGTTCTTC.

This clonotype was counted between two and nine times. The J gene is TRBJ2-7, the V gene TRBV5-4; 9 bases align to TRBD2. V gave up 0 bases and J gave up 2 bases; unmatched junction bases: 3. CDR1 and CDR2 from the germline V gene are SGHNT and YYREEE (reference sequence). The CDR3 consists of 15 residues. As DNA, the CDR3 is TGTGCCAGCAGCTTGGAGACTAGCGGTCCCTACGAGCAGTACTTC. Translating gives CASSLETSGPYEQYF.

V and J are TRBV6-1 and TRBJ1-5; a possible D gene is TRBD1 (5 bases). Germline CDR1 and CDR2: MNHNS and SASEGT. CDR3 size: 15 residues. The V end lost 5 bases, the J end lost 3 bases, and 14 bases lay between the germline ends. The CDR3 region has the DNA TGTGCCAGCAGTCCTCGGGGACTGAACAATCAGCCCCAGCATTTT. Its protein is CASSPRGLNNQPQHF.

This clonotype has ten or more counts. V is TRBV12-3 or TRBV12-4 and J is TRBJ2-3, with TRBD2 as a possible D gene (5 bases). The V end was cut by 4 bases, the J end by 5 bases, with 25 bases between. This CDR3 has 18 residues. This CDR3 is CASSSRGRGNPLEDTQYF. The DNA of the CDR3 is TGTGCCAGCAGTTCACGTGGGAGAGGGAATCCGTTAGAAGATACGCAGTATTTT.

In this sample, this clonotype turned up many times. The gene calls are TRBV30 and TRBJ1-2; possibly TRBD1 for D (5 bases). Per germline, CDR1 GTSNPN and CDR2 SVGIG (reference sequence). Trimming cost V 0 bases and J 2 bases, with 13 bases left between them. The CDR3 is 15 residues long. CDR3 in amino acids: CAWSVPGGVNYGYTF. In nucleotides, the CDR3 is TGTGCCTGGAGTGTACCCGGGGGTGTCAACTATGGCTACACCTTC.

This clonotype came up many times. The chain is built from TRBV28 and TRBJ1-1; no firm D call. Trimming stripped 4 bases from V and 5 bases from J, with 11 bases between. CDR1 MDHEN and CDR2 SYDVKM come from the germline V gene. There are 13 residues in the CDR3. The CDR3: CASSSLGGTEAFF. In nucleotides, the CDR3 is TGTGCCAGCAGTTCTCTCGGAGGGACTGAAGCTTTCTTT.

V and J are TRBV25-1 and TRBJ2-7; 10 bases fit TRBD1. Germline-derived CDR1 and CDR2 are MGHDK and SYGVNS. CDR3 length: 19 amino acids. V was clipped by 6 bases and J by 7 bases; unmatched bases: 24. The CDR3 bases are TGTGCCAGCAGCTCAATGAAGGGACAGGGGAGTCCTCTTACGGGAGAGCAGTACTTC. Residues: CASSSMKGQGSPLTGEQYF.